This T cell receptor beta chain was observed in a study of blood T cells in healthy people across ages. Study findings and constraints: Older age went with lower TCR beta diversity per million T cells, in a roughly linear way.

Alongside a J-beta primer mix, a sample-barcoded 5' primer served in a second PCR lasting roughly 6 to 11 cycles. TCRdb re-analysed the 5' RACE reads in MiXCR, keeping a single row per CDR3 protein. Among around 1.7 million distinct CDR3 sequences listed, roughly 30% were seen once. With each sample, at least 5 micrograms of total RNA were extracted. The germline V and J ends were trimmed by 6 bases and 2 bases, with 17 bases remaining between them. This CDR3 spans 15 amino acids. CDR1 is MDHEN and CDR2 is SYDVKM in the germline V gene. With respect to this clonotype: The target antigen is unknown.

The origin of this receptor is a woman in her 30s in good health. The chain uses TRBV28 and TRBJ2-7; tentative D call: TRBD2 (5 bases). Sequenced sample: blood. In nucleotides, the CDR3 is TGTGCCAGCAGCCCCTACGAGCTTAGCGCCTACGAGCAGTACTTC. Amino acid sequence: CASSPYELSAYEQYF.